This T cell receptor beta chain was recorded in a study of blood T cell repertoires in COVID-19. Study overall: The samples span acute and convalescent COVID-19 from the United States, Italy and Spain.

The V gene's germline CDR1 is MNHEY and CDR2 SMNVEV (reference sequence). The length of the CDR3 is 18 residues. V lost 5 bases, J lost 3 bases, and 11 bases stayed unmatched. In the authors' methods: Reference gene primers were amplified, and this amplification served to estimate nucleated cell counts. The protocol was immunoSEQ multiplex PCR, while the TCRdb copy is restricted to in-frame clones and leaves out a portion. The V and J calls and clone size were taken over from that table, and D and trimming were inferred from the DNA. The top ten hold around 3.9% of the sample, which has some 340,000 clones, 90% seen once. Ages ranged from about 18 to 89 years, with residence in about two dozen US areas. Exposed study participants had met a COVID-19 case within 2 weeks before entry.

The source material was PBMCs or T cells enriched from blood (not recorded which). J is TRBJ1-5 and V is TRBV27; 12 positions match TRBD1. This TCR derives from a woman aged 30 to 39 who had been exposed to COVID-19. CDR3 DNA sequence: TGTGCCAGCAGTCCCATTGGGACAGGGGGCGCTAACAATCAGCCCCAGCATTTT. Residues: CASSPIGTGGANNQPQHF.